The 29 T cell receptor beta chains below come from one sample, sequenced in a study of shared clonotypes between healthy human individuals. Measured with immunoSEQ multiplex PCR; TCRdb has only the in-frame clones, and not every one. The table lists roughly 2.5 million clones, more than 90% of them singletons. The material sequenced was naive CD4+ T cells sorted from blood. As to subset: CD45RA+ positively selected. Receptor source: a man aged 18 to 30 in good health.

Only one count was recorded for this clone. This chain links TRBV7-2 with TRBJ1-5; unclear D gene. The V and J ends lost 4 bases and 0 bases respectively, with 10 bases between them. CDR3 length: 15 amino acids. Germline values: CDR1 SGHTA, CDR2 FQGNSA. The CDR3 loop reads CASSSQMNSNQPQHF. CDR3 coding DNA: TGTGCCAGCAGCTCCCAGATGAATAGCAATCAGCCCCAGCATTTT.

The chain couples TRBV5-1 to TRBJ1-2; 7 nucleotides line up with TRBD1. Germline CDR1 and CDR2: SGHRS and YFSETQ. The CDR3 is 16 amino acids. The junction had 9 bases not matched to a gene; V was cut back by 0 bases and J by 4 bases. CDR3 nucleotides: TGCGCCAGCAGCTTGGTGACAGGGAGGATTTTCTATGGCTACACCTTC. The encoded protein is CASSLVTGRIFYGYTF.

The chain has TRBV2 and TRBJ2-1; D is perhaps TRBD2 (6 bases). V lost 2 bases and J 2 bases, leaving 10 bases between the germline ends. The CDR3 extends over 15 amino acids. Per the germline V gene, CDR1 is SNHLY and CDR2 is FYNNEI. The CDR3 loop reads CASSEQGLPYNEQFF. The CDR3 region has the DNA TGTGCCAGCAGTGAACAGGGACTTCCCTACAATGAGCAGTTCTTC.

V is TRBV11-2 and J is TRBJ1-5; the D gene is possibly TRBD1 (6 bases). Trimming removed 0 bases from V and 9 bases from J, with 21 bases in between. CDR1 is SGHAT and CDR2 is FQNNGV in the germline V gene. The CDR3 length is 17 residues. CDR3 amino acids: CASSLDVGGGATSPQHF. Here the CDR3 DNA reads TGTGCCAGCAGCTTAGACGTGGGTGGGGGGGCCACGTCGCCCCAGCATTTT.

This chain uses TRBV4-2 with TRBJ2-3; D uncertain. Per germline, CDR1 LGHNA and CDR2 YNFKEQ. V was trimmed by 0 bases and J by 10 bases, leaving 8 bases between them. The CDR3 has 12 residues. Here the CDR3 DNA reads TGTGCCAGCAGCCAAGACCGCAGTGCGCAGTATTTT. This gives the protein CASSQDRSAQYF.

As concerns this clone: This specimen includes other DNA sequences encoding the same CDR3. This chain connects TRBV18 to TRBJ1-1, with D perhaps matching TRBD1 (5 bases). V lost 6 bases, J lost 2 bases, and 10 bases lay in between. This CDR3 spans 13 amino acids. The germline gives CDR1 KGHSH, CDR2 LQKENI. CDR3 in DNA: TGTGCCAGCTCCCAACAGGAAAACACTGAAGCTTTCTTT. It codes for CASSQQENTEAFF.

CDR3 protein: CASEAGGPETQYF. The CDR3 nucleotides read TGTGCCAGTGAAGCGGGCGGCCCGGAGACCCAGTACTTC. The chain carries TRBV2 and TRBJ2-5, with D possibly matching TRBD2 (6 bases). CDR1 and CDR2 (germline): SNHLY, FYNNEI. Between the trimmed V and J ends, which lost 9 bases and 5 bases, there was a span of 16 bases. This CDR3 is built from 13 residues.

The rearrangement joins TRBV4-1 to TRBJ1-4, with D maybe TRBD1 (5 bases). V dropped 1 base and J dropped 5 bases, with 8 bases sitting between them. Per the germline V gene, CDR1 is MGHRA and CDR2 is YSYEKL. The CDR3 totals 14 residues. CDR3 sequence (DNA): TGCGCCAGCAGCCAAGTACAGGTGAATGAAAAACTGTTTTTT. This translates into CASSQVQVNEKLFF.

The V and J genes are TRBV7-2 and TRBJ1-2, with 7 nucleotides matching TRBD1. The CDR3 loop spans 14 amino acids. With 0 bases clipped from V and 8 bases from J, the junction kept 6 bases outside the gene matches. Germline CDR1 is SGHTA and CDR2 is FQGNSA. The CDR3 region has the DNA TGTGCCAGCAGCTTAGCCCACAGGGGAATGGGCTACACCTTC. Protein sequence: CASSLAHRGMGYTF.

The V call is TRBV9, the J call TRBJ1-3; 10 positions agree with TRBD1. Trimming removed 0 bases from V and 4 bases from J; junction bases left unmatched: 4. Germline CDR1 and CDR2: SGDLS and YYNGEE. CDR3 length: 16 amino acids. CDR3 coding DNA: TGTGCCAGCAGCGTAGCTGGGACAGGGGTAGGAAACACCATATATTTT. Encoded protein: CASSVAGTGVGNTIYF.

This chain uses TRBV18 with TRBJ1-2; 9 bases are shared with TRBD1. J gave up 1 base and V 6 bases, and 6 bases lay outside the gene matches. Germline-derived CDR1 and CDR2 are KGHSH and LQKENI. This CDR3 is 15 amino acids long. CDR3 region: CASSDPGQGNYGYTF. CDR3 DNA sequence: TGTGCCAGCTCCGACCCGGGACAGGGTAACTATGGCTACACCTTC.

V gene TRBV28 combines with J gene TRBJ2-2; D is ambiguous. The germline V gene has CDR1 MDHEN and CDR2 SYDVKM. The CDR3 runs 12 residues. V was shortened by 5 bases and J by 6 bases, with 7 bases between the two germline ends. The CDR3 bases are TGTGCCAGCAGTCGAAGGGCCGGGGAGCTGTTTTTT. Translating it yields CASSRRAGELFF. Using reference TRBV28 and TRBJ2-2 for the parts outside the CDR3, the full variable domain is DVKVTQSSRYLVKRTGEKVFLECVQDMDHENMFWYRQDPGLGLRLIYFSYDVKMKEKGDIPEGYSVSREKKERFSLILESASTNQTSMYLCASSRRAGELFFGEGSRLTVL.

DNA for the CDR3: TGTGCCACCTACAGCTCTGGGGCCAACGTCCTGACTTTC. Translation gives CATYSSGANVLTF. The chain joins TRBV10-3 to TRBJ2-6, with D unresolved. Per germline, CDR1 ENHRY and CDR2 SYGVKD. The CDR3 has 13 amino acids. Trimming cost V 10 bases and J 0 bases, with 7 bases left between them.

A word on this clone: Other nucleotide sequences in the sample specify the same CDR3. The chain uses TRBV7-9 and TRBJ2-2; no clear D. CDR1 is SEHNR, CDR2 FQNEAQ, per germline (reference sequence). V was pared by 4 bases and J by 4 bases, with 1 base between. The CDR3 runs 11 residues. The CDR3 is CASSSTGELFF. As DNA, the CDR3 is TGTGCCAGCAGCTCCACCGGGGAGCTGTTTTTT.

The CDR3 DNA sequence: TGTGCCAGCAGTGAAGGACAGTTGAGCTATGGCTACACCTTC. This gives the protein CASSEGQLSYGYTF. This sequence joins TRBV2 and TRBJ1-2, with D possibly being TRBD1 (5 bases). CDR3 size: 14 residues. Germline values: CDR1 SNHLY, CDR2 FYNNEI. The V and J ends lost 1 base and 4 bases respectively, with 10 bases between them. Combining the CDR3 with reference TRBV2 and TRBJ1-2 gives the whole variable domain EPEVTQTPSHQVTQMGQEVILRCVPISNHLYFYWYRQILGQKVEFLVSFYNNEISEKSEIFDDQFSVERPDGSNFTLKIRSTKLEDSAMYFCASSEGQLSYGYTFGSGTRLTVV.

This chain links TRBV12-5 with TRBJ2-1; D gene ambiguous. V was trimmed by 5 bases and J by 0 bases, leaving 8 bases between them. The germline gives CDR1 LGHNT, CDR2 FRNRAP. The CDR3 is 14 residues long. The DNA for the CDR3 is TGTGCTAGTGGTCCCCCGGACTCCTACAATGAGCAGTTCTTC. Translating gives CASGPPDSYNEQFF.

Concerning this clone itself: In the same sample, other DNA sequences code for this CDR3. This sequence joins TRBV28 and TRBJ1-2; 9 bases fit TRBD1. Trimming cost V 4 bases and J 4 bases; bases outside gene matches: 4. CDR1 and CDR2 (germline): MDHEN, SYDVKM. There are 14 residues in the CDR3. CDR3 nucleotide sequence: TGTGCCAGCAGTTCGACAGGGGGGGCCTATGGCTACACCTTC. Protein product: CASSSTGGAYGYTF.

The chain recombines TRBV6-5 with TRBJ2-6; D unclear. The germline gives CDR1 MNHEY, CDR2 SVGAGI. Between the trimmed V and J ends, which lost 6 bases and 0 bases, there was a span of 6 bases. The CDR3 has 14 residues. In DNA, the CDR3 is TGTGCCAGCAGAATAGACTCTGGGGCCAACGTCCTGACTTTC. Translation gives CASRIDSGANVLTF.

This rearrangement joins TRBV11-2 to TRBJ2-7, with 7 bases aligning to TRBD1. The J segment lost 2 bases and the V segment lost 1 base, leaving 5 bases of the junction unmatched. CDR1 and CDR2 from the germline V gene are SGHAT and FQNNGV. This CDR3 is built from 15 residues. The CDR3 protein is CASSLALTGPYEQYF. For the CDR3, the DNA is TGTGCCAGCAGCTTAGCGTTGACAGGGCCCTACGAGCAGTACTTC. The full variable domain, completed using reference TRBV11-2 and TRBJ2-7, is EAGVAQSPRYKIIEKRQSVAFWCNPISGHATLYWYQQILGQGPKLLIQFQNNGVVDDSQLPKDRFSAERLKGVDSTLKIQPAKLEDSAVYLCASSLALTGPYEQYFGPGTRLTVT.

The chain is built from TRBV11-2 and TRBJ1-5, with a tentative D call TRBD1 (5 bases). Germline CDR1 and CDR2: SGHAT and FQNNGV. V was trimmed by 4 bases and J by 1 base, leaving 11 bases between them. The CDR3 spans 15 residues. The CDR3 region is CASSSQGASNQPQHF. The CDR3 coding sequence is TGTGCCAGCAGCTCCCAGGGTGCGAGCAATCAGCCCCAGCATTTT.

As regards this clone: In the same sample, other DNA sequences code for this CDR3. The rearrangement uses TRBV7-9 and TRBJ1-2, with a possible D match to TRBD1 (5 bases). CDR3 length: 13 amino acids. V lost 1 base and J lost 7, with 10 bases in between. Per germline, CDR1 SEHNR and CDR2 FQNEAQ (reference sequence). The CDR3 spells CASSLVQGSGYTF. The DNA for the CDR3 is TGTGCCAGCAGCTTAGTTCAGGGCTCTGGCTACACCTTC.

This sequence joins TRBV6-6 and TRBJ1-1, with TRBD1 matching 7 bases. The V gene's germline CDR1 is MNHNY and CDR2 SVGAGI (reference sequence). Unmatched junction bases numbered 18, after V lost 7 bases and J lost 7 bases. The CDR3 spans 16 residues. CDR3 sequence (DNA): TGTGCCAGCACGGACAGGAAGATCTCGTCGGAAAGTGAAGCTTTCTTT. Translated, it gives CASTDRKISSESEAFF.

The J gene is TRBJ1-1, the V gene TRBV5-1; D gene uncertain. The germline V and J ends were trimmed by 2 bases and 5 bases, with 10 bases remaining between them. Germline CDR1 is SGHRS and CDR2 is YFSETQ. The CDR3 extends over 13 amino acids. CDR3 DNA: TGCGCCAGCAGCTTTAGTGGGGAGACTGAAGCTTTCTTT. The encoded protein is CASSFSGETEAFF.

The V and J genes are TRBV2 and TRBJ1-2; D remains unclear. The germline V gene has CDR1 SNHLY and CDR2 FYNNEI. The V gene lost 10 bases and the J gene lost 4 bases, with 13 bases spanning the gap. This CDR3 has 12 amino acids. The CDR3 is CATHLPLYGYTF. DNA for the CDR3: TGTGCCACCCATCTGCCCCTCTATGGCTACACCTTC.

The CDR3 sequence: CASSLNAANTDTQYF. CDR3 coding DNA: TGTGCCAGCAGCTTAAACGCGGCTAACACAGATACGCAGTATTTT. The J gene is TRBJ2-3, the V gene TRBV7-2, with unresolved D. CDR3 size: 15 residues. Trimming shortened V by 2 bases and J by 2 bases, and 11 bases separated the two germline ends. In germline, CDR1 is SGHTA, CDR2 FQGNSA.

This clone was found once. The chain recombines TRBV7-8 with TRBJ2-3; 11 nucleotides match TRBD2. Germline V gives CDR1 SGHVS, CDR2 FQNEAQ. Trimming cost V 4 bases and J 0 bases; bases outside gene matches: 12. The CDR3 is 19 residues long. The CDR3 DNA follows: TGTGCCAGCAGCTCTCCGACTAGCGGGGCTTTATCTAGCACAGATACGCAGTATTTT. It encodes CASSSPTSGALSSTDTQYF.

The V and J genes are TRBV2 and TRBJ1-1; TRBD1 agrees at 7 bases. Germline V gives CDR1 SNHLY, CDR2 FYNNEI. The CDR3 loop spans 14 amino acids. V lost 7 bases, J lost 5 bases, and 10 bases stayed unmatched. CDR3 region: CASILTGTATEAFF. As DNA, the CDR3 is TGTGCCAGCATTCTGACAGGGACGGCGACTGAAGCTTTCTTT. Full variable domain (rest looked up from reference TRBV2 and TRBJ1-1): EPEVTQTPSHQVTQMGQEVILRCVPISNHLYFYWYRQILGQKVEFLVSFYNNEISEKSEIFDDQFSVERPDGSNFTLKIRSTKLEDSAMYFCASILTGTATEAFFGQGTRLTVV.

The table lists this clone with a count of one. The chain uses TRBV4-3 and TRBJ2-1, with TRBD2 as a possible D gene (5 bases). The CDR3 is 13 residues long. Trimming removed 1 base at V and 9 bases at J, with 10 bases between. Germline CDR1 is LGHNA and CDR2 is YSLEER. CDR3 nucleotide sequence: TGCGCCAGCAGCCAAGGAGAGCGGAGTGAGCAGTTCTTC. Translation gives CASSQGERSEQFF.

CDR3 nucleotides: TGTGCCAGCAGTCGAGGAGACTCTAACTATGGCTACACCTTC. Translating it yields CASSRGDSNYGYTF. This chain links TRBV9 with TRBJ1-2, with D unresolved. The CDR3 is made up of 14 amino acids. V was cut by 5 bases and J by 0 bases, with 11 bases left in between. In germline, CDR1 is SGDLS, CDR2 YYNGEE.